This T cell receptor beta chain was obtained from a study of technical replicates of blood from several donors. The assay was immunoSEQ multiplex PCR, and TCRdb's table has in-frame clones only and misses some. The data show roughly 71,000 clones, with 80% to 95% seen just once and around 0.34% held by the top ten. CDR1 is SGHDT, CDR2 YYEEEE, per germline. The V and J ends lost 0 bases and 4 bases, in that order; junction bases with no gene match: 4. This CDR3 comprises 15 residues. The sequence was collected from a human donor in good health. This chain connects TRBV5-6 to TRBJ2-7; 10 nucleotides agree with TRBD2. The sample taken for sequencing was T cells isolated from PBMCs. The chain's CDR3 is CASSLASGRRYEQYF. The CDR3, as DNA: TGTGCCAGCAGCTTGGCTAGCGGGAGACGTTACGAGCAGTACTTC.